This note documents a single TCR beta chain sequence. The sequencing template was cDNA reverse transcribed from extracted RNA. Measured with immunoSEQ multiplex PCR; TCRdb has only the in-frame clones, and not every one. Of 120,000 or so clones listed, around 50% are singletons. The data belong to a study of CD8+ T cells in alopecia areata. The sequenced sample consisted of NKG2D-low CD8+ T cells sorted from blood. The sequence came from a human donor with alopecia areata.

CDR3 nucleotide sequence: TGTGCCAGCAGCTTAGTGGGACTGGGCAGGTCGGATGAGCAGTTCTTC. This gives the protein CASSLVGLGRSDEQFF. The chain carries TRBV7-9 and TRBJ2-1; D is possibly TRBD2 (6 bases). With 1 base removed from V and 8 bases from J, the gap between germline ends came to 18 bases. In germline, CDR1 is SEHNR, CDR2 FQNEAQ (reference sequence). The length of the CDR3 is 16 residues. Based on the CDR3 plus reference TRBV7-9 and TRBJ2-1, the full variable domain is DTGVSQNPRHKITKRGQNVTFRCDPISEHNRLYWYRQTLGQGPEFLTYFQNEAQLEKSRLLSDRFSAERPKGSFSTLEIQRTEQGDSAMYLCASSLVGLGRSDEQFFGPGTRLTVL.